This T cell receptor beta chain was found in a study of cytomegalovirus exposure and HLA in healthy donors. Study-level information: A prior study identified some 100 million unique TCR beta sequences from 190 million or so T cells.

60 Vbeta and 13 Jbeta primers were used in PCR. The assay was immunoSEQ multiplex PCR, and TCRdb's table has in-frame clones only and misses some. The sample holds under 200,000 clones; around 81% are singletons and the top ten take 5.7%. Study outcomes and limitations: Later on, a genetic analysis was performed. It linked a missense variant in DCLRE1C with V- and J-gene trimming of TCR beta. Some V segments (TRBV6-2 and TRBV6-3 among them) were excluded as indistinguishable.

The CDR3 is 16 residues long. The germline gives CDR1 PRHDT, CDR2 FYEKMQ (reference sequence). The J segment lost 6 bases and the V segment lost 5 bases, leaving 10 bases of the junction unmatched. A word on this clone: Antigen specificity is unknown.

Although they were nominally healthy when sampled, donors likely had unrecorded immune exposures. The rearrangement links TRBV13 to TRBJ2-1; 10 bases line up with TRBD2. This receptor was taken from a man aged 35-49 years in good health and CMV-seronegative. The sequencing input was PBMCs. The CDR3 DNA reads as TGTGCCAGCAGCCCCCTAGCGGGAGCGTTGAGCAATGAGCAGTTCTTC. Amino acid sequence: CASSPLAGALSNEQFF.